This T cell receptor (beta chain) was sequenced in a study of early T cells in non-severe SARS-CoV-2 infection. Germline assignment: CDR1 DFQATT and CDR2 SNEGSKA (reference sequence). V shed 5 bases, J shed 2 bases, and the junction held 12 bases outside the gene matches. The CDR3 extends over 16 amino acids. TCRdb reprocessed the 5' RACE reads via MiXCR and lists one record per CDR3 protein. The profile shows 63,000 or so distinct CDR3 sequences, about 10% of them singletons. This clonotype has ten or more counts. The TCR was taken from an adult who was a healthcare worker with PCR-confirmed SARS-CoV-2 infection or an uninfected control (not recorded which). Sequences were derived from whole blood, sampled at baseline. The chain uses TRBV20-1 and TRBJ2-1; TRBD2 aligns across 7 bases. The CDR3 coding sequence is TGCAGTGCTCAAACTATAGCGGGTCGAGCCTACAATGAGCAGTTCTTC. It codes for CSAQTIAGRAYNEQFF.